This T cell receptor (beta chain) was obtained from a study of T cells in Graves' hyperthyroidism and ophthalmopathy. Study summary: Pretreatment peripheral blood was obtained at initial diagnosis.

Clinical symptoms, serum thyroxine, TRAb, thyroid ultrasound and orbital computed tomography established diagnosis. Per germline, CDR1 MGHDK and CDR2 SYGVNS. V was clipped by 2 bases and J by 3 bases, with 13 bases between them. CDR3 size: 15 residues. TCR beta CDR3 regions were amplified from RNA transcripts. In the first-round RT-PCR of the TCR CDR3, the HTBI primer set was used. MiXCR was run by TCRdb on the multiplex PCR reads, yielding one entry per CDR3 protein. The top ten clones hold 18% of a sample with about 560,000 distinct CDR3 sequences, over 15% of them seen once. This TCR was sampled from a young woman with Graves' hyperthyroidism. The sequencing input was blood. The chain has TRBV25-1 and TRBJ1-2, with D unresolved. This CDR3 is CASSERLGQDYGYTF. CDR3 sequence (DNA): TGTGCCAGCAGTGAAAGGTTGGGTCAGGACTATGGCTACACCTTC.